This TCR beta chain stems from a study of glioma-infiltrating T cells. General study results and limits: Only very few CDR3 sequences appeared in both tissue and blood. Gliomas, especially low-grade, showed above-expected tissue-blood divergence; non-neoplastic patients showed below.

TCR alpha and beta CDR3 regions were amplified from RNA using iRepertoire nested multiplex PCR. One-step reverse transcription and amplification started from roughly 100-400 ng of tissue mRNA or PBMC total RNA. TCRdb called the multiplex PCR reads again in MiXCR, with one record for every CDR3 protein. The profile shows under 150,000 distinct CDR3 sequences, 30% to 40% of them singletons. A word on this clonotype: Antigen: not known. Being one base from a much bigger clone, this may be a read error.

Germline V CDR1 and CDR2: MNHNS, SASEGT. This CDR3 region has 11 residues. V was cut by 6 bases and J by 4 bases, with 5 bases left in between. Material: glioma tissue, nonneoplastic brain tissue, or PBMCs (not recorded which). V is TRBV6-1 and J is TRBJ2-3, with unresolved D. The receptor's source is a human donor with low-grade glioma or glioblastoma, undergoing nonglioma brain surgery, or in good health (not recorded which). In nucleotides, the CDR3 is TGTGCCAGCAGCCAGTCAGATACGCAGTATTTT. This encodes CASSQSDTQYF.